The entry below describes one T cell receptor (beta chain). From germline, CDR1 is SGHRS and CDR2 YFSETQ. Losses at the gene ends were 3 bases for V and 7 bases for J; bases not matched to a gene: 7. The CDR3 runs to 15 residues. In the authors' methods: Counts of nucleated cells, estimated from reference gene primer amplification, were obtained. Data came from immunoSEQ multiplex PCR; TCRdb stores just in-frame clones and leaves some out. That table is the source of V, J and clone size, and D and trimming were worked out from the DNA. The data show tens of thousands of clones, with approximately 93% seen just once and about 2.6% held by the top ten. These data are taken from a study of blood T cell repertoires in COVID-19. Study information: COVID-19 samples from acute and convalescent phases originated in the United States, Italy and Spain. From T cells, B-cell-depleted T cells, or PBMCs came the material, which was cDNA or gDNA.

This TCR came from a man in his sixties or seventies with active COVID-19. J is TRBJ2-1 and V is TRBV5-1; 10 bases are shared with TRBD1. The specimen was peripheral blood. CDR3 nucleotide sequence: TGCGCCAGCAGCTCCGGGACAGGGGAGGCGAATGAGCAGTTCTTC. Translation gives CASSSGTGEANEQFF.